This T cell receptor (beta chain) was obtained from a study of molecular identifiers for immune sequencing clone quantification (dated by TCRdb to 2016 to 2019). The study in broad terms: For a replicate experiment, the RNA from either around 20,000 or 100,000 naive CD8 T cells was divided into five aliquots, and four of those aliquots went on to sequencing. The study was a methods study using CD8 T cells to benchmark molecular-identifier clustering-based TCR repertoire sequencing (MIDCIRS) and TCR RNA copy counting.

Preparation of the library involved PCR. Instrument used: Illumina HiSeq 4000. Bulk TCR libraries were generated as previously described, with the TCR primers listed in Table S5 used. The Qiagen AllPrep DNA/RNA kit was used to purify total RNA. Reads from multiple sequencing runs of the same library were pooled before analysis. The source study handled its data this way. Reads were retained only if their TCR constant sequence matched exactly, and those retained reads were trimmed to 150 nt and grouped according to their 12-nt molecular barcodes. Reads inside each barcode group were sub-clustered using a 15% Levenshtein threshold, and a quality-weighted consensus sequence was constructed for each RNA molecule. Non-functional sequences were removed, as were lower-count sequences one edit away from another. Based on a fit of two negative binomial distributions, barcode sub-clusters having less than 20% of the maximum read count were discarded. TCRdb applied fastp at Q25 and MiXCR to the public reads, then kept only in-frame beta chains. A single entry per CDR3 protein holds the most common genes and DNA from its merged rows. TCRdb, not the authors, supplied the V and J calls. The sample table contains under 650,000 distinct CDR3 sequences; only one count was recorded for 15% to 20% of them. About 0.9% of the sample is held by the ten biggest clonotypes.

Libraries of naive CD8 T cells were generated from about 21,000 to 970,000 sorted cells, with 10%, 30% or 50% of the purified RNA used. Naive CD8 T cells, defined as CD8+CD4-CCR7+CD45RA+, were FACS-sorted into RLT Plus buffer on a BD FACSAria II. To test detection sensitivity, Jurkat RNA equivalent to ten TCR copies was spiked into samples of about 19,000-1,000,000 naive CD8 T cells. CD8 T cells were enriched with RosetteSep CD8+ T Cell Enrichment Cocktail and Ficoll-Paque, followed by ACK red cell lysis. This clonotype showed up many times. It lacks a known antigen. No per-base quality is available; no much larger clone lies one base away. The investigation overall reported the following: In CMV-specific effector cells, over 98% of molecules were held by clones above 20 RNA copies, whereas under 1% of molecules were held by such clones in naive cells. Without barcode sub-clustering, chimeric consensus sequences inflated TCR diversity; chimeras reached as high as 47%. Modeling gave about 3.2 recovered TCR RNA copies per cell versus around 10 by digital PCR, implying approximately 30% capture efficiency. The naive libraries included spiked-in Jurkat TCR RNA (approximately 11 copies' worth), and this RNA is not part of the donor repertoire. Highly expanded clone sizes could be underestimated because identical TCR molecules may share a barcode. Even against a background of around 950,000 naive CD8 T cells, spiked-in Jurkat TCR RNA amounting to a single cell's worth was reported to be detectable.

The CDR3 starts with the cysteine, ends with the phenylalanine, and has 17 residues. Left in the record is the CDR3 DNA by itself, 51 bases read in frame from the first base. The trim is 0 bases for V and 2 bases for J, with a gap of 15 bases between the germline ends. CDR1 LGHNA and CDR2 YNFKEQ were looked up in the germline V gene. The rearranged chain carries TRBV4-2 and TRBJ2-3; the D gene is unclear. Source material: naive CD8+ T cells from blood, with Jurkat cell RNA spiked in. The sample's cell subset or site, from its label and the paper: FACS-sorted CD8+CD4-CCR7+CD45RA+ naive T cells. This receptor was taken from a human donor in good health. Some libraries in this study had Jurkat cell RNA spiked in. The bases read TGTGCCAGCAGCCAAGAAGCCCAGACGAGCTACACAGATACGCAGTATTTT. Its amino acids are CASSQEAQTSYTDTQYF.